The present TCR beta chain was sequenced within a study of T cell responses to AZD1222 COVID-19 vaccine. CDR1 is SGHVS, CDR2 FQNEAQ, per germline. CDR3 length: 17 residues. V was pared by 1 base and J by 0 bases, with 13 bases between. Comment on this clone: Its antigen remains unidentified.

Profiling relied on immunoSEQ multiplex PCR, and the TCRdb table lists in-frame clones only, not all of them. The sample contains around 190,000 clones, approximately 93% of which appear only once. Second-dose schedules of about 4 or about 12 weeks were combined. Overall study findings and caveats: Donors skewed white British and female; clonal diversity was possibly underestimated. The breadth and depth of Spike-specific TCRs increased once two AZD1222 doses had been given. Mapped onto spike, vaccine-associated CD4 TCRs spanned it and were dominant at 160-218 and 743-854.

Sequenced here: peripheral blood, sampled 28 days after the second AZD1222 dose. The clonotype originates from an adult who received the AZD1222 COVID-19 vaccine. V gene TRBV7-8 combines with J gene TRBJ1-3; perhaps TRBD1 as D (5 bases). CDR3 sequence (DNA): TGTGCCAGCAGCTTAGGGGGGGTCACGGTCTCTGGAAACACCATATATTTT. Protein sequence: CASSLGGVTVSGNTIYF.